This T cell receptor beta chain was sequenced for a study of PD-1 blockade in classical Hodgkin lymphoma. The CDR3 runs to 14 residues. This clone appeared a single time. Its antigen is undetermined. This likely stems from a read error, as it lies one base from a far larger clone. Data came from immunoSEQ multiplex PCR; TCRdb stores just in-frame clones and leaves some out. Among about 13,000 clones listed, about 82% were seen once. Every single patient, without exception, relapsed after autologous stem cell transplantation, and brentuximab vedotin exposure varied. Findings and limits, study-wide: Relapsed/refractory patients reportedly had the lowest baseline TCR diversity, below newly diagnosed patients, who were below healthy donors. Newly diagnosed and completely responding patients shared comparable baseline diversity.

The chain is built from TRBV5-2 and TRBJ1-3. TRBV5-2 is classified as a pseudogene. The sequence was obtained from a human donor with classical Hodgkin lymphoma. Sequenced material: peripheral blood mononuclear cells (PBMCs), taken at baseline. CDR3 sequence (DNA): TGTGCCAGCAGCCAAGACTGGGTCCTTGACACCATATATTTT. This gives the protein CASSQDWVLDTIYF.